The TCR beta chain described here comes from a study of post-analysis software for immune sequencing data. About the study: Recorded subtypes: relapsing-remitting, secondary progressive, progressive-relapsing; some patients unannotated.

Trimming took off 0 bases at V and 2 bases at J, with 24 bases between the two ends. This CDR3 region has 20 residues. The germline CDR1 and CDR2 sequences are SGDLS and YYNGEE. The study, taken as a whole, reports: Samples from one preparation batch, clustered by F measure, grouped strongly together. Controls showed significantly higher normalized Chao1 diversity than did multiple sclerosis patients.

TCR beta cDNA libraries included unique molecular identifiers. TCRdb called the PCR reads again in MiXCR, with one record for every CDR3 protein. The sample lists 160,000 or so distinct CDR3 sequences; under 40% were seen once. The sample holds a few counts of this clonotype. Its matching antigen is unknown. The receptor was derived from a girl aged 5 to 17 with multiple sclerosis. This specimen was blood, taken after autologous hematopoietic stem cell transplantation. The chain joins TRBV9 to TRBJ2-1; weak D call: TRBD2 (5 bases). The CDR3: CASSVATGRSGQPPYNEQFF. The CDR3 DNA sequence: TGTGCCAGCAGCGTAGCTACGGGCAGGAGCGGTCAACCGCCCTACAATGAGCAGTTCTTC.